This T cell receptor (beta chain) is from a study of identical twins. This clonotype was counted at least ten times. Antigen specificity is unknown. Germline V lookup: CDR1 SGHAT, CDR2 FQNNGV. Trimming cost V 5 bases and J 7 bases, with 12 bases left between them. CDR3 length: 13 amino acids. Study-level results: Cross-sectional statistics underpinned the conclusions; the same donors were not followed.

A single record per CDR3 protein comes from TCRdb applying MiXCR to the 5' RACE reads. The table has 1.5 million to 2 million distinct CDR3 sequences, less than 35% seen once. Material: cord blood. The TCR was taken from a newborn girl in good health. This sequence joins TRBV11-2 and TRBJ2-1; D remains unclear. The DNA for the CDR3 is TGTGCCAGCAGCCCCATTAAAGCGAATGAGCAGTTCTTC. Translating it yields CASSPIKANEQFF.